The clone carrying this TCR beta chain showed up just once. Its antigen is unknown. This specimen comes from a study of CD8 T cells in Susac syndrome. Study results and caveats: Only a relatively small number of individuals were included in the TCR sequencing and HLA analysis.

Isolation of CD8+ and CD4+ T cells was performed negatively, whereas enrichment of TEMRA cells was done by FACS. The V and J ends lost 2 bases and 5 bases, in that order; junction bases with no gene match: 10. Germline CDR1 and CDR2: MNHEY and SMNVEV (reference sequence). The CDR3 is made up of 17 amino acids. With random hexamers, about 0.5 to 1 ug RNA was reverse transcribed. Amplification of TCR beta CDR3 spanned 54 Vbeta and 13 Jbeta via immunoSEQ multiplex PCR. TCRdb independently ran MiXCR on the immunoSEQ multiplex PCR reads; one entry per CDR3 protein. The sample holds about 280,000 distinct CDR3 sequences; approximately 85% are singletons and the top ten take about 0.11%.

The gene calls are TRBV27 and TRBJ2-7, with 12 nucleotides matching TRBD2. This clonotype was sampled from a human donor with multiple sclerosis. The source material was CD8+ T cells from PBMCs. CDR3 in amino acids: CASSLLLAGGPLHEQYF. The CDR3 DNA follows: TGTGCCAGCAGTTTACTCCTAGCGGGAGGGCCTCTCCACGAGCAGTACTTC.